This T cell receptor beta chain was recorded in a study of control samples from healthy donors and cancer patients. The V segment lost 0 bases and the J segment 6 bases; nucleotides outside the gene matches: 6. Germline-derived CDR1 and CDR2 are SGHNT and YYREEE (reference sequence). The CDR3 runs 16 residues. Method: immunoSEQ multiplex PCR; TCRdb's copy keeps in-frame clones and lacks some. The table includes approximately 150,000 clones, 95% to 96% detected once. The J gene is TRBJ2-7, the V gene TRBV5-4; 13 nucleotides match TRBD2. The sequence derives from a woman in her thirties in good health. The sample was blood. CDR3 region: CASSLAPGLAGFEQYF. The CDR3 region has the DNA TGTGCCAGCAGCTTGGCCCCGGGACTAGCGGGGTTCGAGCAGTACTTC.